Shown below are 29 T cell receptor beta chains from a single sample sequenced in a study of blood T cell repertoires in COVID-19. TCRdb's copy holds only in-frame clones and misses some; the assay was immunoSEQ multiplex PCR. The profile covers over 250,000 clones, with about four fifths appearing a single time and approximately 9% taken by the ten largest. The sequenced sample was peripheral blood. Source of these receptors: a woman aged 50 to 65 who had recovered from COVID-19.

The chain carries TRBV25-1 and TRBJ2-5; 8 bases align to TRBD2. Germline V CDR1 and CDR2: MGHDK, SYGVNS. The CDR3 runs to 17 residues. Losses at the gene ends were 7 bases for V and 1 base for J; bases not matched to a gene: 14. CDR3 coding DNA: TGTGCCAGCAACGGGGGGGCCACGATACCCTCCCAAGAGACCCAGTACTTC. Translated: CASNGGATIPSQETQYF. Based on the CDR3 plus reference TRBV25-1 and TRBJ2-5, the full variable domain is EADIYQTPRYLVIGTGKKITLECSQTMGHDKMYWYQQDPGMELHLIHYSYGVNSTEKGDLSSESTVSRIRTEHFPLTLESARPSHTSQYLCASNGGATIPSQETQYFGPGTRLLVL.

The chain has TRBV6-5 and TRBJ2-3, with D possibly matching TRBD2 (5 bases). This CDR3 is 14 amino acids long. Germline CDR1 is MNHEY and CDR2 is SVGAGI. Trimming left V 8 bases short and J 0 bases short, with 12 bases between. This chain's CDR3 is CASGKGLSTDTQYF. The CDR3 DNA follows: TGTGCCAGCGGAAAAGGACTGAGCACAGATACGCAGTATTTT.

The chain couples TRBV20-1 to TRBJ2-3; 9 positions match TRBD2. Germline values: CDR1 DFQATT, CDR2 SNEGSKA (reference sequence). CDR3 length: 14 amino acids. The junction had 2 bases not matched to a gene; V was cut back by 3 bases and J by 1 base. CDR3: CSASIAGGTDTQYF. Written as DNA, the CDR3 is TGCAGTGCTAGTATAGCGGGGGGCACAGATACGCAGTATTTT.

This clone occurred a few times. The chain joins TRBV7-8 to TRBJ2-3; TRBD2 matches 7 bases. J lost 4 bases, V lost 0 bases, and 7 bases had no gene match. CDR3 length: 16 residues. The germline CDR1 and CDR2 sequences are SGHVS and FQNEAQ. CDR3 residues: CASSLAWTSGADTQYF. As DNA, the CDR3 is TGTGCCAGCAGCTTAGCCTGGACTAGTGGAGCAGATACGCAGTATTTT.

This clone was counted only a few times. V and J are TRBV28 and TRBJ2-2; 8 nucleotides agree with TRBD1. With V trimmed by 7 bases and J by 1 base, 8 bases remained unmatched. This CDR3 is 16 amino acids long. The germline gives CDR1 MDHEN, CDR2 SYDVKM. The CDR3 nucleotides are TGTGCCAGCATTTCCCGGGACAGGAGGAACACCGGGGAGCTGTTTTTT. Amino acid sequence: CASISRDRRNTGELFF.

The genes are TRBV19 and TRBJ1-2, with 10 bases lining up with TRBD1. CDR1 and CDR2 (germline): LNHDA, SQIVND (reference sequence). The length of the CDR3 is 15 residues. With 5 bases clipped from V and 2 bases from J, the junction kept 5 bases outside the gene matches. The CDR3 loop is CASSWTGGSNYGYTF. The CDR3 region has the DNA TGTGCCAGTAGTTGGACAGGGGGATCCAACTATGGCTACACCTTC.

The gene calls are TRBV19 and TRBJ1-5; TRBD1 might be the D (6 bases). The CDR3 covers 14 residues. V was clipped by 4 bases and J by 4 bases, with 11 bases between them. The germline CDR1 and CDR2 sequences are LNHDA and SQIVND (reference sequence). The DNA of the CDR3 is TGTGCCAGTAGTACCTTTACAGGGAATCAGCCCCAGCATTTT. It encodes CASSTFTGNQPQHF.

V usage is TRBV6-1 and J usage is TRBJ2-7; 7 bases match TRBD2. The CDR3 is 14 amino acids. The J segment lost 5 bases and the V segment lost 5 bases, leaving 9 bases of the junction unmatched. CDR1 and CDR2 from the germline V gene are MNHNS and SASEGT. The CDR3 spells CASSHSGTPDEQYF. The CDR3 region has the DNA TGTGCCAGCAGTCACAGCGGGACCCCCGACGAGCAGTACTTC.

CDR3 coding DNA: TGTGCCAGCTCACCCTCGGGACAGACAACTTATGGCTACACCTTC. It translates to CASSPSGQTTYGYTF. The chain employs TRBV18 and TRBJ1-2, with 7 positions matching TRBD1. Per germline, CDR1 KGHSH and CDR2 LQKENI. This CDR3 comprises 15 residues. V lost 3 bases and J lost 5; bases outside the gene matches: 9.

The chain is built from TRBV28 and TRBJ1-5, with TRBD1 identical over 7 bases. V was pared by 5 bases and J by 4 bases, with 8 bases of the junction left unmatched. Germline loops: CDR1 MDHEN, CDR2 SYDVKM. CDR3 length equals 15 residues. CDR3 residues: CASSRSTGLNQPQHF. CDR3 in DNA: TGTGCCAGCAGTCGCTCGACAGGGTTAAATCAGCCCCAGCATTTT.

The chain links TRBV6-2 or TRBV6-3 to TRBJ2-3; 7 nucleotides agree with TRBD2. Germline lookup yields CDR1 MNHEY and CDR2 SVGEGT. Trimming at V came to 5 bases and at J to 4 bases, leaving 9 bases not matched to a gene. CDR3 length: 15 residues. CDR3 nucleotide sequence: TGTGCCAGCAGTAGGGGAGGGATAGCCTCAGATACGCAGTATTTT. It encodes CASSRGGIASDTQYF.

The rearrangement links TRBV28 to TRBJ2-7, with 11 bases that match TRBD2. This CDR3 spans 16 amino acids. The germline V gene encodes CDR1 MDHEN and CDR2 SYDVKM. The V and J ends lost 2 bases and 3 bases, in that order; junction bases with no gene match: 6. CDR3: CASSLGPGTSGYEQYF. The CDR3 DNA is TGTGCCAGCAGTTTAGGGCCCGGGACTAGCGGCTACGAGCAGTACTTC.

The chain couples TRBV21-1 to TRBJ2-1; TRBD2, the table's D call, was not compared with the DNA. TRBV21-1 is a known pseudogene. The CDR3 length is 13 residues. The CDR3 sequence is CARRAPGGDEQFF. The CDR3 nucleotides are TGTGCCAGACGGGCCCCCGGAGGCGATGAGCAGTTCTTC.

The chain recombines TRBV10-3 with TRBJ2-1; D is possibly TRBD1 (5 bases). The germline CDR1 and CDR2 sequences are ENHRY and SYGVKD. The CDR3 is 14 residues long. V shed 4 bases and J shed 8 bases, with 15 bases lying between them. For the CDR3, the DNA is TGTGCCATCAGTGTGATGCAGGGTCTCCATGAGCAGTTCTTC. Residues: CAISVMQGLHEQFF.

V and J are TRBV5-1 and TRBJ1-6; D is ambiguous. Per the germline V gene, CDR1 is SGHRS and CDR2 is YFSETQ. The V end lost 5 bases, the J end lost 4 bases, and 13 bases lay between the germline ends. The CDR3 runs 15 residues. This CDR3 is CASSPGGPYNSPLHF. CDR3 in DNA: TGCGCCAGCAGTCCGGGAGGGCCGTATAATTCACCCCTCCACTTT.

The rearrangement joins TRBV28 to TRBJ1-1; 8 bases align to TRBD1. The CDR3 is made up of 14 amino acids. After removal of 4 bases from V and 5 bases from J, the junction contained 6 bases not matched to a gene. Germline V gene data show CDR1 as MDHEN and CDR2 as SYDVKM. The CDR3 DNA is TGTGCCAGCAGTTCACCGACAGGGGCAACTGAAGCTTTCTTT. Its translation is CASSSPTGATEAFF.

J is TRBJ2-7 and V is TRBV6-2 or TRBV6-3, with TRBD1 matching 8 bases. V trimming: 6 bases; J trimming: 3 bases; junction bases outside the gene matches: 16. The CDR3 has 17 residues. CDR1 is MNHEY, CDR2 SVGEGT, per germline. The CDR3, as DNA: TGTGCCAGCAGCCGCCCCGACAGGGGAAGCGGCGGCTACGAGCAGTACTTC. This sequence encodes CASSRPDRGSGGYEQYF.

V gene TRBV4-2 combines with J gene TRBJ2-3; TRBD2 agrees at 14 bases. This CDR3 spans 18 amino acids. Trimming cost V 1 base and J 6 bases; bases outside gene matches: 9. Germline-derived CDR1 and CDR2 are LGHNA and YNFKEQ. In DNA form, the CDR3 reads TGTGCCAGCAGCCAAGCCTGGATGACTAGCGGGGGGGCGGATACGCAGTATTTT. Its protein is CASSQAWMTSGGADTQYF.

The rearrangement uses TRBV5-1 and TRBJ2-5; 11 bases are a match to TRBD2. This CDR3 region has 14 residues. Germline CDR1 is SGHRS and CDR2 is YFSETQ. V gave up 7 bases and J gave up 4 bases; unmatched junction bases: 6. The CDR3 sequence is CASLGTSGLETQYF. As DNA, the CDR3 is TGCGCCAGCCTAGGGACTAGCGGATTAGAGACCCAGTACTTC.

The chain employs TRBV6-5 and TRBJ2-3; the match to TRBD2 covers 12 bases. The CDR3 loop spans 15 amino acids. Germline CDR1 and CDR2: MNHEY and SVGAGI. V was pared by 6 bases and J by 5 bases, with 6 bases of the junction left unmatched. The CDR3 region is CASRPLAGGLDTQYF. As DNA, the CDR3 is TGTGCCAGCAGGCCCCTAGCGGGGGGGCTAGATACGCAGTATTTT.

V and J are TRBV11-2 and TRBJ1-3; TRBD1 matches at 7 bases. V shed 5 bases, J shed 1 base, and the junction held 2 bases outside the gene matches. Germline V CDR1 and CDR2: SGHAT, FQNNGV. The CDR3 runs 14 residues. CDR3 residues: CASSPGGSGNTIYF. Here the CDR3 DNA reads TGTGCCAGCAGCCCAGGGGGATCTGGAAACACCATATATTTT.

The count of this clone is one. V is TRBV7-3 and J is TRBJ2-1; 10 bases fit TRBD2. Germline CDR1 and CDR2: SGHTA and FQGTGA. The CDR3 has 16 residues. The V gene end was trimmed by 3 bases and the J gene end by 4 bases; junction bases not matched to a gene: 6. In DNA form, the CDR3 reads TGTGCCAGCAGCTTGAGGGGACTAGCGCTATACAATGAGCAGTTCTTC. This translates into CASSLRGLALYNEQFF.

This chain links TRBV28 with TRBJ1-1; 7 nucleotides agree with TRBD1. V gave up 6 bases and J gave up 0 bases; unmatched junction bases: 10. The CDR3 runs to 16 residues. Germline values: CDR1 MDHEN, CDR2 SYDVKM. The chain's CDR3 is CASRNDRAYLNTEAFF. As DNA, the CDR3 is TGTGCCAGCAGGAATGACAGGGCCTACTTGAACACTGAAGCTTTCTTT.

J is TRBJ1-2 and V is TRBV9, with D hard to call. Trimming took 0 bases from V and 1 from J, leaving 10 bases between them. There are 15 residues in the CDR3. Germline V gives CDR1 SGDLS, CDR2 YYNGEE. CDR3 in amino acids: CASSVDVSSNYGYTF. CDR3 bases: TGTGCCAGCAGCGTAGACGTGTCGAGTAACTATGGCTACACCTTC.

The CDR3 is CASIRRDGSDGYTF. The CDR3, as DNA: TGTGCCAGCATTAGGAGAGACGGCTCGGATGGCTACACCTTC. The V gene is TRBV27, the J gene TRBJ1-2; D gene ambiguous. Germline lookup yields CDR1 MNHEY and CDR2 SMNVEV (reference sequence). This CDR3 contains 14 residues. V lost 7 bases, J lost 6 bases, and 18 bases lay in between.

The chain couples TRBV28 to TRBJ2-2, with D perhaps matching TRBD1 (5 bases). V was cut by 10 bases and J by 0 bases, with 12 bases left in between. This CDR3 is built from 14 residues. Germline CDR1 MDHEN, CDR2 SYDVKM. The CDR3 spells CAISTGSNTGELFF. In nucleotides, the CDR3 is TGTGCCATCTCCACAGGTTCGAACACCGGGGAGCTGTTTTTT.

The V gene is TRBV12-3 or TRBV12-4, the J gene TRBJ1-1; D may be TRBD1 (5 bases). This CDR3 spans 12 amino acids. V was pared by 3 bases and J by 7 bases, with 9 bases between. This chain's CDR3 is CASSLWGREAFF. The DNA of the CDR3 is TGTGCCAGCAGTTTGTGGGGCCGTGAAGCTTTCTTT.

This rearrangement joins TRBV7-9 to TRBJ1-1; D is perhaps TRBD1 (5 bases). Trimming pared 1 base from V and 5 bases from J, leaving 8 bases between. The CDR3 has 13 residues. Germline V gene lookup returns CDR1 SEHNR and CDR2 FQNEAQ (reference sequence). The chain's CDR3 is CASSLEGWTEAFF. In nucleotides, the CDR3 is TGTGCCAGCAGCTTAGAGGGGTGGACTGAAGCTTTCTTT.

The V gene is TRBV5-4, the J gene TRBJ2-5; a possible D gene is TRBD2 (7 bases). The CDR3 contains 15 residues. CDR1 is SGHNT and CDR2 is YYREEE in the germline V gene (reference sequence). V lost 1 base to trimming and J lost 5 bases, with 15 bases between them. Written as DNA, the CDR3 is TGTGCCAGCAGCTTGAAGGGAGGGGGATGGGAGACCCAGTACTTC. Amino acid sequence: CASSLKGGGWETQYF. Full variable domain (remainder filled in from reference TRBV5-4 and TRBJ2-5): ETGVTQSPTHLIKTRGQQVTLRCSSQSGHNTVSWYQQALGQGPQFIFQYYREEENGRGNFPPRFSGLQFPNYSSELNVNALELDDSALYLCASSLKGGGWETQYFGPGTRLLVL.